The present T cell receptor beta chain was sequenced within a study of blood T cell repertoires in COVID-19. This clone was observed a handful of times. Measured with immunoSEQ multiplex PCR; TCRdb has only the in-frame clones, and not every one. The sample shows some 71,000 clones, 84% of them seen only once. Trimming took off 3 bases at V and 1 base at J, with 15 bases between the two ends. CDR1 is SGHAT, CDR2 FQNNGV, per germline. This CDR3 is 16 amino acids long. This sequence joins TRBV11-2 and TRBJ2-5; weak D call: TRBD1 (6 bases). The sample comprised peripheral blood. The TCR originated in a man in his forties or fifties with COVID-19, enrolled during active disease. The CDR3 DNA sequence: TGTGCCAGCAGCTTGGGAGCTGGGGGCGTCCAAGAGACCCAGTACTTC. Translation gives CASSLGAGGVQETQYF.